This passage covers 3 T cell receptor beta chains from one sample sequenced in a study of blood T cell repertoires in COVID-19. Sequencing was performed with immunoSEQ multiplex PCR; in TCRdb, only in-frame clones are kept and a portion is missing. The sample records 85,000 to 100,000 clones, over 75% being singletons. The material sequenced was peripheral blood. All receptors come from a man aged 55-75 years with acute or convalescent COVID-19.

This clone was detected a few times. The chain links TRBV2 to TRBJ1-1; 9 bases align to TRBD1. Germline CDR1 is SNHLY and CDR2 is FYNNEI. The CDR3 is 14 amino acids. The junction had 11 bases not matched to a gene; V was cut back by 8 bases and J by 7 bases. CDR3 bases: TGTGCCAGCTCGAAGGGGGACAGGGATTTTGAAGCTTTCTTT. This codes for CASSKGDRDFEAFF.

This chain connects TRBV29-1 to TRBJ2-1; D ambiguous. The V gene lost 8 bases and the J gene lost 0 bases, with 17 bases spanning the gap. This CDR3 is built from 15 residues. The V gene's germline CDR1 is SQVTM and CDR2 ANQGSEA. CDR3 DNA sequence: TGCAGCTCCCTCCTAGGCCTAAGCTCCTACAATGAGCAGTTCTTC. Translated, it gives CSSLLGLSSYNEQFF.

The chain combines TRBV19 with TRBJ2-6, with D possibly matching TRBD1 (5 bases). Trimming took off 0 bases at V and 2 bases at J, with 11 bases between the two ends. The germline gives CDR1 LNHDA, CDR2 SQIVND (reference sequence). The CDR3 is made up of 17 amino acids. The CDR3 DNA reads TGTGCCAGTAGTATAGAAAGAAGGGGCGCTGGGGCCAACGTCCTGACTTTC. This gives the protein CASSIERRGAGANVLTF.